The following is a T cell receptor (beta chain) sequence with its context. Its target is not known. The data are from a study of shared clonotypes between healthy human individuals. Overall study context: Serving as donors were a couple of women and a few men, whose ages spanned 18 to 49. Study-wide results and caveats: Clonotype sharing levels among donors were expected to vary with sequencing depth. Donor scarcity curtailed the genetic and exposure-history diversity represented herein.

The germline V gene has CDR1 GTSNPN and CDR2 SVGIG (reference sequence). V shed 5 bases and J shed 6 bases, with 16 bases lying between them. This CDR3 contains 13 residues. Sequencing was at deep level. Data came from immunoSEQ multiplex PCR; TCRdb stores just in-frame clones and leaves some out. The table shows roughly 500,000 clones, with approximately 84% occurring only once. The chain uses TRBV30 and TRBJ1-1; the D gene is possibly TRBD1 (5 bases). Sample: PBMCs. The TCR was taken from a middle-aged woman in good health. Some clones in this sample may be carry-over from other donors' samples. The CDR3 loop reads CAWSLTAGAEAFF. CDR3 coding DNA: TGTGCCTGGTCCCTGACAGCTGGGGCTGAAGCTTTCTTT.